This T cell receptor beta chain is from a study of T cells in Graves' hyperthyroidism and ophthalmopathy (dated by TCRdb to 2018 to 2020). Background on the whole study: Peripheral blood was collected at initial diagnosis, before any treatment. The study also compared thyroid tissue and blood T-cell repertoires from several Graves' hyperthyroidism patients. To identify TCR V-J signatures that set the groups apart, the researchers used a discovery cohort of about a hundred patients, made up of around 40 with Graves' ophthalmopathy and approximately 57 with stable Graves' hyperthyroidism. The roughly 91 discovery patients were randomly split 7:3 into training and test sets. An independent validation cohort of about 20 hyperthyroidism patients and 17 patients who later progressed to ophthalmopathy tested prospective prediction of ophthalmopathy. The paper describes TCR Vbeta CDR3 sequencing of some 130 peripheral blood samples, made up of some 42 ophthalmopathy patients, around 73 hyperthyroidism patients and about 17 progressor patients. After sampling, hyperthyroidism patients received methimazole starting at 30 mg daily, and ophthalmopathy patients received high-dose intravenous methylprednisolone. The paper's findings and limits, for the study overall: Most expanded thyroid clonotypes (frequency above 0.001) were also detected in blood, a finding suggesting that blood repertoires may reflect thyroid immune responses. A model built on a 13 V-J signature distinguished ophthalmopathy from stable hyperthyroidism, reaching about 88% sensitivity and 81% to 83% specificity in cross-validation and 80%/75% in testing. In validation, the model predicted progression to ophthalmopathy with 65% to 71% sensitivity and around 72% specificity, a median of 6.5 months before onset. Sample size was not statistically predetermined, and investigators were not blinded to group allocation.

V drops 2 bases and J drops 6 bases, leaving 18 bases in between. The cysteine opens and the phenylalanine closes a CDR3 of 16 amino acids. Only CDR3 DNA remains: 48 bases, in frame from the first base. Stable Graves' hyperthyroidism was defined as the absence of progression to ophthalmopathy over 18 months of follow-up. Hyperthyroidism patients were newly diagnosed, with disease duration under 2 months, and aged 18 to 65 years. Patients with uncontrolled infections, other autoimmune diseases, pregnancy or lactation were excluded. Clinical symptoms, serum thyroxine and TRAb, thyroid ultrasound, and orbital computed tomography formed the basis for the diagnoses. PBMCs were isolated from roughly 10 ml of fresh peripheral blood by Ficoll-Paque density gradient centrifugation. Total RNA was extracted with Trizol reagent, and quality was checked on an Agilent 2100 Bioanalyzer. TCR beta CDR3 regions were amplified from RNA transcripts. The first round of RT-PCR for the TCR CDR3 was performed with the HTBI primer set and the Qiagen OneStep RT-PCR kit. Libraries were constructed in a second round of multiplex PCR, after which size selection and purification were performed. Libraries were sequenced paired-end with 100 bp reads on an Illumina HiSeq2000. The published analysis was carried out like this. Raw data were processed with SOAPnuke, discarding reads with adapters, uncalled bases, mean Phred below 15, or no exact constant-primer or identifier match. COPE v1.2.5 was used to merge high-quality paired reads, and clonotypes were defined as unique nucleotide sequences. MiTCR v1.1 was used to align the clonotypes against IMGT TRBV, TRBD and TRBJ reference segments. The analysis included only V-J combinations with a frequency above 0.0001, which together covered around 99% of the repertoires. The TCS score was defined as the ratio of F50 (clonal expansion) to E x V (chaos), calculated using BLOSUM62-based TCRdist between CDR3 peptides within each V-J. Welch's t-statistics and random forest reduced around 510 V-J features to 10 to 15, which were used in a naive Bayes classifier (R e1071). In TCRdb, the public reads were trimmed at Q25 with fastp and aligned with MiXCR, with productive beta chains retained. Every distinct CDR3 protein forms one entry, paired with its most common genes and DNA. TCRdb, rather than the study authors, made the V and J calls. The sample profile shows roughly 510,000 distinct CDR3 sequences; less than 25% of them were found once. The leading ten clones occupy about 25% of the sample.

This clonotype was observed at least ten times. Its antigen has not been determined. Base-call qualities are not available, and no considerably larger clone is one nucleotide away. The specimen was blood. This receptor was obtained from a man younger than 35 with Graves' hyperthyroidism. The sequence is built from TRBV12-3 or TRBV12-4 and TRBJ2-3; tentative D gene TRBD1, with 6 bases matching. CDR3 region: CASSLRGLATGDTQYF. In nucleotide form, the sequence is TGTGCCAGCAGTTTACGAGGCTTGGCAACAGGGGATACGCAGTATTTT.